This TCR beta chain was captured in a study of spatial heterogeneity in lung cancer. Findings and caveats of the study: Coverage was estimated at around 7% of tumor T cells for alpha chains and about 13% for beta chains. Counts of expanded intratumoral alpha and beta TCRs tracked tumor mutation counts.

This clonotype was recorded many times. Its target is unknown. In TCRdb, the 5' RACE reads were re-called with MiXCR into one record per CDR3 protein. Of approximately 13,000 distinct CDR3 sequences in the sample, under 6.5% are singletons; the top ten hold 35% to 40%. Time point of the sample: sample taken at primary tumor resection. Whole RNA obtained from tumor, nontumor lung or frozen PBMC underwent sequencing without sorting. This CDR3 is built from 16 residues. Germline CDR1 SGHTA, CDR2 FQGTGA. Trimming took 1 base from V and 2 from J, leaving 11 bases between them. The sequence was collected from a male donor with early-stage non-small cell lung cancer. The sample in question was lung tumor tissue, obtained at surgery. V and J are TRBV7-3 and TRBJ2-2, with D perhaps TRBD2 (6 bases). CDR3 nucleotide sequence: TGTGCCAGCAGCTTAAGGGGACTGGAAAACACCGGGGAGCTGTTTTTT. Amino acids: CASSLRGLENTGELFF.